A selection of T cell receptor beta chains follows, all from one sample in a study of T cells after yellow fever vaccination. TCRdb reprocessed the 5' RACE reads via MiXCR and lists one record per CDR3 protein. The table includes 200,000 to 300,000 distinct CDR3 sequences, approximately 6.7% detected once. The sample in question was CD4+ T cells sorted from PBMCs, obtained on the day of the yellow fever booster vaccination. These receptors were collected from a young man who received the YFV17D yellow fever vaccine. The CDR3 runs from the conserved cysteine through the conserved F or W. A D gene is named only where the DNA matches it firmly. Where a row states a size, it is once, few, many or the class of an expanded clone; other rows omit it.

.	.	TRBV30	TRBJ1-5	TGTGCCTGGAGTGTTTCCTTGGGGGAGAAGCCCCAGCATTTT	CAWSVSLGEKPQHF
.	.	TRBV4-2	TRBJ2-1	TGTGCCAGCAGCCAAGATCGAGGACCCTTCAATGAGCAGTTCTTC	CASSQDRGPFNEQFF
TRBD2	few	TRBV9	TRBJ2-2	TGTGCCAGCAGCGTAGGGCTAGCGGCGGGGGAGCTGTTTTTT	CASSVGLAAGELFF
.	.	TRBV20-1	TRBJ1-3	TGCAGTGCTAAGTTTTCTGGAAACACCATATATTTT	CSAKFSGNTIYF
TRBD1	few	TRBV6-1	TRBJ2-5	TGTGCCAGCAGCGGGACAGGGAGGGAGACCCAGTACTTC	CASSGTGRETQYF
TRBD1	few	TRBV10-3	TRBJ1-1	TGTGCCATCAAGGACAGGGGAGAGTCTGAAGCTTTCTTT	CAIKDRGESEAFF
TRBD2	many	TRBV7-8	TRBJ2-1	TGTGCCAGCAGCTTCTCCACTAGCGGGAGTTCAGAAGAGCAGTTCTTC	CASSFSTSGSSEEQFF
TRBD2	many	TRBV11-3	TRBJ2-3	TGTGCCAGCAGCCAGCGGGGAGGGGTCGCAGATACGCAGTATTTT	CASSQRGGVADTQYF
.	many	TRBV12-3/TRBV12-4	TRBJ2-1	TGTGCCAGCAGCCACCCAGGGGACTTCAACAATGAGCAGTTCTTC	CASSHPGDFNNEQFF
.	many	TRBV10-1	TRBJ2-3	TGCGCCAGCAGTGAGCCCTCAGCAGATACGCAGTATTTT	CASSEPSADTQYF
.	.	TRBV28	TRBJ2-7	TGTGCCAGCAAGGGGGCCTACGAGCAGTACTTC	CASKGAYEQYF
.	few	TRBV5-6	TRBJ2-7	TGTGCCAGCAGCCATGCTGCAGGGGTGATCTACGAGCAGTACTTC	CASSHAAGVIYEQYF
TRBD2	many	TRBV7-9	TRBJ2-1	TGTGCCAGCAGCGCAGCGGGAGGCGATGAGCAGTTCTTC	CASSAAGGDEQFF
.	few	TRBV19	TRBJ2-7	TGTGCCAGTAGTCAATCCCCCGGAACCTACGAGCAGTACTTC	CASSQSPGTYEQYF
TRBD1	few	TRBV12-3/TRBV12-4	TRBJ2-1	TGTGCCAGCAGAACGGACAGGGCCTCCTACAATGAGCAGTTCTTC	CASRTDRASYNEQFF
.	.	TRBV4-1	TRBJ2-2	TGCGCCAGCAGCCAAGATCCACTTGGAGGGGAGCTGTTTTTT	CASSQDPLGGELFF
.	many	TRBV9	TRBJ2-7	TGTGCCAGCAGCGTAGCGCTCAGTTACGAGCAGTACTTC	CASSVALSYEQYF
.	many	TRBV2	TRBJ2-2	TGTGCCACCAAAACCCCCACGGGAAACCTCGCCGGGGAGCTGTTTTTT	CATKTPTGNLAGELFF
.	many	TRBV18	TRBJ1-5	TGTGCCAGCTCACGAGGTGGACGGGCCAATCAGCCCCAGCATTTT	CASSRGGRANQPQHF
TRBD2	few	TRBV20-1	TRBJ2-2	TGCAGTACACTAGCGGGGACACCGAACACCGGGGAGCTGTTTTTT	CSTLAGTPNTGELFF
.	few	TRBV20-1	TRBJ2-2	TGCAGTGCTAAGGGACCTGGGGGTGGGGTGTTTTTT	CSAKGPGGGVFF
.	.	TRBV15	TRBJ2-5	TGTGCCACCAGCAGAGAAGTTGGGAAAGAGACCCAGTACTTC	CATSREVGKETQYF
.	.	TRBV5-1	TRBJ2-3	TGCGCCAGCAGCTTGGCGGACGGGAGTTACACAGATACGCAGTATTTT	CASSLADGSYTDTQYF
TRBD1	many	TRBV5-6	TRBJ2-7	TGTGCCAGCAGCGGCGACAGGGGGATTCGGTACGAGCAGTACTTC	CASSGDRGIRYEQYF
TRBD2	few	TRBV5-6	TRBJ2-3	TGTGCCAGCAGCTTTCCGGGACTAGCGGGTAGGGATACGCAGTATTTT	CASSFPGLAGRDTQYF
TRBD1	.	TRBV6-2/TRBV6-3	TRBJ1-1	TGTGCCAGCACAGGGGGTCAAGACACTGAAGCTTTCTTT	CASTGGQDTEAFF
.	.	TRBV12-3/TRBV12-4	TRBJ1-1	TGTGCCAGCAGCTTACAGGACCGGGCTTTCTTT	CASSLQDRAFF
TRBD1	few	TRBV10-1	TRBJ2-3	TGCGCCAGCAACCCTGGACAGGGCCCCAACACAGATACGCAGTATTTT	CASNPGQGPNTDTQYF
TRBD2	few	TRBV30	TRBJ2-1	TGTGCCTGGGCAGTCAGCGGGAACTCCTACAATGAGCAGTTCTTC	CAWAVSGNSYNEQFF
.	many	TRBV7-2	TRBJ2-7	TGTGCCAGCAGCGGCCGGGACCCCTCCTACGAGCAGTACTTC	CASSGRDPSYEQYF
.	many	TRBV10-3	TRBJ1-2	TGTGCCACCCGAAGGCCACCAAACTATGGCTACACCTTC	CATRRPPNYGYTF
TRBD2	.	TRBV5-6	TRBJ2-1	TGTGCCAGCAGCTCGATATCCCCGGGACTAGTCACGGATGAGCAGTTCTTC	CASSSISPGLVTDEQFF
.	many	TRBV10-3	TRBJ2-7	TGTGCCATCAGGTCGACAGGCAGCTCCTACGAGCAGTACTTC	CAIRSTGSSYEQYF
.	.	TRBV20-1	TRBJ2-7	TGCAGTGCTAGCGACAGACACGTCTCCTACGAGCAGTACTTC	CSASDRHVSYEQYF
TRBD2	few	TRBV19	TRBJ2-1	TGTGCCAGTAACGGACTAGCGGGAGTTGAGCAGTTCTTC	CASNGLAGVEQFF
.	few	TRBV9	TRBJ2-3	TGTGCCAGCAGCCCGGCACCTACAGATACGCAGTATTTT	CASSPAPTDTQYF
.	.	TRBV11-2	TRBJ1-6	TGTGCCAGCAGCTTTCCGAGCGACGGTCCACCCCTCCACTTT	CASSFPSDGPPLHF
TRBD2	many	TRBV7-9	TRBJ2-7	TGTGCCAGCAGCCAAGGGGTAGCGGGCCCGACCTACGAGCAGTACTTC	CASSQGVAGPTYEQYF
TRBD1	few	TRBV5-1	TRBJ2-5	TGCGCCAGCAGCTCCCAGGGGGCGGTTCAAGAGACCCAGTACTTC	CASSSQGAVQETQYF
.	.	TRBV12-3/TRBV12-4	TRBJ1-5	TGTGCCAGCAGTCAGAGAAGAAGCAATCAGCCCCAGCATTTT	CASSQRRSNQPQHF
.	few	TRBV3-1	TRBJ2-7	TGTGCCAGCGGCCTCCGGGGCGTTTCCTACGAGCAGTACTTC	CASGLRGVSYEQYF
.	.	TRBV4-3	TRBJ2-4	TGCGCCAGCAGCCAAAACGAGGGGGTAGCTGTGAACATTCAGTACTTC	CASSQNEGVAVNIQYF
.	many	TRBV5-1	TRBJ2-5	TGCGCCAGCAGCTTGGGGCAGGGAGGTGAGACCCAGTACTTC	CASSLGQGGETQYF
.	few	TRBV4-2	TRBJ2-7	TGTGCCAGCAGCCAAGAGGCGGGTTCCTACGAGCAGTACTTC	CASSQEAGSYEQYF
TRBD2	many	TRBV7-9	TRBJ2-5	TGTGCCAGCAGCTTAGGGTCATTAAGCGGGGATTCGGAGACCCAGTACTTC	CASSLGSLSGDSETQYF
TRBD1	few	TRBV6-1	TRBJ2-1	TGTGCCAGCAGGAGCGGACAGGGTAGGAATGAGCAGTTCTTC	CASRSGQGRNEQFF
.	.	TRBV28	TRBJ1-2	TGTGCCAGCAGTTCCCCCCCCGGCTATGGCTACACCTTC	CASSSPPGYGYTF
.	few	TRBV5-1	TRBJ2-1	TGCGCCAGCAGATTGCTCGAGGGCCTATACAATGAGCAGTTCTTC	CASRLLEGLYNEQFF
.	.	TRBV20-1	TRBJ2-7	TGCAGTGCACCCCCGCCCATAGAAACACCGTACGAGCAGTACTTC	CSAPPPIETPYEQYF
TRBD1	few	TRBV15	TRBJ2-1	TGTGCCACCAGCAGAGGACAGGGGGTTTACAATGAGCAGTTCTTC	CATSRGQGVYNEQFF
.	few	TRBV5-1	TRBJ2-5	TGCGCCAGCAGCGAACAGGGTCGAGAGACCCAGTACTTC	CASSEQGRETQYF
TRBD2	few	TRBV12-3/TRBV12-4	TRBJ2-3	TGTGCCAGCACGAGCGGGGGACGGGATACGCAGTATTTT	CASTSGGRDTQYF